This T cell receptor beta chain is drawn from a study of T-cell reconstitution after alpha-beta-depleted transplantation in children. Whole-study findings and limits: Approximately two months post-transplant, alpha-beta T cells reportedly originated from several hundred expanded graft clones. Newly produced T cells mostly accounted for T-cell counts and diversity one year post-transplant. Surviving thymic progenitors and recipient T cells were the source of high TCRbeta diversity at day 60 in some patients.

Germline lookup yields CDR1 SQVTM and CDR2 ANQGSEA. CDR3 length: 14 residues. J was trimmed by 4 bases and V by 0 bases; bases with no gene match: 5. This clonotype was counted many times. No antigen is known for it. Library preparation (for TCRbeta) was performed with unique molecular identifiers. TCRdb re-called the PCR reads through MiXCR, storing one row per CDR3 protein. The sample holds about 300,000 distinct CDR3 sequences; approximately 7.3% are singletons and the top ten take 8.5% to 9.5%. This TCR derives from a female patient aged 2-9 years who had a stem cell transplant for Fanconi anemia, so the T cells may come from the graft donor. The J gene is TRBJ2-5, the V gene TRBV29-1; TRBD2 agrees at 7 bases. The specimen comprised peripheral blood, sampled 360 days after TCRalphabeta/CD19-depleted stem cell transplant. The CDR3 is CSVEDPTSRETQYF. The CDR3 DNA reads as TGCAGCGTTGAAGATCCGACTAGCAGAGAGACCCAGTACTTC.